The 23 T cell receptor beta chains listed next were all sequenced from one sample in a study of blood T cell repertoires in COVID-19 (dated by TCRdb to 2018 to 2020). The library was obtained by the immunoSEQ multiplex PCR assay. TCRdb provides this immuneACCESS table in a form limited to in-frame rearrangements. Some clones are lacking; in checked studies, under half of them reflect an unresolved V gene, and why the rest are absent is not known. Counted in this sample were approximately 100,000 clones; roughly 83% of them appeared once. The top ten clonotypes cover 17% of the sample. The sequenced material came from peripheral blood. The receptors were sampled from a woman aged 60-70 years with acute or convalescent COVID-19.

This clone was recorded only once. This rearrangement joins TRBV30 to TRBJ2-1; D is unresolved. Germline V gene lookup returns CDR1 GTSNPN and CDR2 SVGIG (reference sequence). Trimming took off 2 bases at V and 4 bases at J, with 6 bases between the two ends. The CDR3 runs 12 residues. Written as DNA, the CDR3 is TGTGCCTGGAGTCCCGTGTACAATGAGCAGTTCTTC. The encoded protein is CAWSPVYNEQFF.

This sequence joins TRBV5-1 and TRBJ1-2; TRBD1 aligns across 7 bases. Germline lookup yields CDR1 SGHRS and CDR2 YFSETQ. The CDR3 has 15 amino acids. V dropped 0 bases and J dropped 2; count of bases not matched to a gene: 4. CDR3 coding DNA: TGCGCCAGCAGCTTGGACCCAGGGGGGAACTATGGCTACACCTTC. It codes for CASSLDPGGNYGYTF.

The chain recombines TRBV28 with TRBJ1-5; D perhaps matches TRBD1 (5 bases). V was pared by 3 bases and J by 7 bases, with 16 bases between. The CDR3 covers 15 residues. In germline, CDR1 is MDHEN, CDR2 SYDVKM. The CDR3 protein is CASSLGGNWVQPQHF. The CDR3 DNA is TGTGCCAGCAGTTTGGGGGGTAATTGGGTCCAGCCCCAGCATTTT. Complete variable domain (other parts from reference TRBV28 and TRBJ1-5): DVKVTQSSRYLVKRTGEKVFLECVQDMDHENMFWYRQDPGLGLRLIYFSYDVKMKEKGDIPEGYSVSREKKERFSLILESASTNQTSMYLCASSLGGNWVQPQHFGDGTRLSIL.

The rearrangement links TRBV11-3 to TRBJ2-3; 8 bases agree with TRBD2. The CDR3 length is 14 residues. Trimming at V came to 5 bases and at J to 5 bases, leaving 6 bases not matched to a gene. Per the germline V gene, CDR1 is SGHNT and CDR2 is YENEEA. CDR3 protein: CASSPGLAVDTQYF. The CDR3 coding sequence is TGTGCCAGCAGCCCCGGACTAGCAGTAGATACGCAGTATTTT.

V is TRBV4-1 and J is TRBJ1-5; D is unclear. Trimming stripped 5 bases from V and 6 bases from J, with 20 bases between. The CDR3 consists of 16 residues. Germline assignment: CDR1 MGHRA and CDR2 YSYEKL. CDR3 in DNA: TGCGCCAGCAGCATTCTTCACGCCGGCGGAGCTCAGCCCCAGCATTTT. Amino acids: CASSILHAGGAQPQHF.

This chain connects TRBV7-6 to TRBJ1-3; TRBD1 agrees at 7 bases. The CDR3 totals 17 residues. Looked up from germline, CDR1 is SGHVS and CDR2 is FNYEAQ. With 0 bases clipped from V and 0 bases from J, the junction kept 5 bases outside the gene matches. The CDR3 spells CASSLAPGQISGNTIYF. The CDR3 DNA sequence: TGTGCCAGCAGCTTAGCCCCGGGACAGATCTCTGGAAACACCATATATTTT.

The CDR3 sequence is CASSQDGGTEAFF. The CDR3 coding sequence is TGTGCCAGCAGCCAAGACGGAGGCACTGAAGCTTTCTTT. V gene TRBV4-2 combines with J gene TRBJ1-1; D remains ambiguous. The CDR3 has 13 residues. V gave up 0 bases and J gave up 4 bases, with 6 bases separating them. Per the germline V gene, CDR1 is LGHNA and CDR2 is YNFKEQ.

This chain links TRBV18 with TRBJ2-7, with 8 bases fitting TRBD2. CDR1 KGHSH and CDR2 LQKENI come from the germline V gene. V was pared by 3 bases and J by 4 bases, with 5 bases of the junction left unmatched. The CDR3 runs to 14 residues. The CDR3 bases are TGTGCCAGCTCACCGGGACTAGACGGGTACGAGCAGTACTTC. It is translated as CASSPGLDGYEQYF.

The chain links TRBV2 to TRBJ2-1; 9 bases fit TRBD2. CDR1 and CDR2 from the germline V gene are SNHLY and FYNNEI. The CDR3 runs 16 residues. Trimming took 3 bases from V and 4 from J; bases not matched to a gene: 7. CDR3 protein: CASSEWAGGTYNEQFF. In nucleotides, the CDR3 is TGTGCCAGCAGTGAGTGGGCGGGGGGGACGTACAATGAGCAGTTCTTC. The full variable domain, its missing parts supplied by reference TRBV2 and TRBJ2-1, is EPEVTQTPSHQVTQMGQEVILRCVPISNHLYFYWYRQILGQKVEFLVSFYNNEISEKSEIFDDQFSVERPDGSNFTLKIRSTKLEDSAMYFCASSEWAGGTYNEQFFGPGTRLTVL.

The chain recombines TRBV4-3 with TRBJ2-1; TRBD2 aligns across 13 bases. Germline CDR1 reads LGHNA; CDR2 reads YSLEER. The CDR3 contains 14 residues. Germline trimming cut 3 bases from V and 7 bases from J; bases unmatched to any gene: 0. CDR3 in DNA: TGCGCCAGCAGCCAGGGACTAGCGGGAAATGAGCAGTTCTTC. It translates to CASSQGLAGNEQFF.

The V and J genes are TRBV30 and TRBJ1-3; a possible D gene is TRBD1 (5 bases). V was trimmed by 5 bases and J by 3 bases, leaving 11 bases between them. This CDR3 comprises 13 residues. The germline gives CDR1 GTSNPN, CDR2 SVGIG (reference sequence). The CDR3 loop is CAWSQGGGNTIYF. The DNA for the CDR3 is TGTGCCTGGTCCCAGGGTGGTGGAAACACCATATATTTT.

The gene calls are TRBV7-9 and TRBJ1-1; no firm D call. Deletions cut 1 base from V and 1 base from J, with 10 bases between. This CDR3 has 15 residues. Per germline, CDR1 SEHNR and CDR2 FQNEAQ (reference sequence). CDR3 protein: CASSLGGGRNTEAFF. CDR3 in DNA: TGTGCCAGCAGCTTAGGGGGAGGCCGGAACACTGAAGCTTTCTTT. Full variable domain (rest looked up from reference TRBV7-9 and TRBJ1-1): DTGVSQNPRHKITKRGQNVTFRCDPISEHNRLYWYRQTLGQGPEFLTYFQNEAQLEKSRLLSDRFSAERPKGSFSTLEIQRTEQGDSAMYLCASSLGGGRNTEAFFGQGTRLTVV.

The chain employs TRBV7-6 and TRBJ2-5; 7 nucleotides line up with TRBD2. With V trimmed by 5 bases and J by 2 bases, 8 bases remained unmatched. CDR3 length: 15 residues. Germline CDR1 reads SGHVS; CDR2 reads FNYEAQ. Written as DNA, the CDR3 is TGTGCCAGCAGCAAGATAGCCGGGGGGCAAGAGACCCAGTACTTC. It translates to CASSKIAGGQETQYF.

The chain couples TRBV4-3 to TRBJ1-1; D may be TRBD1 (6 bases). The V gene lost 0 bases and the J gene lost 5 bases, with 19 bases spanning the gap. The V gene's germline CDR1 is LGHNA and CDR2 YSLEER. CDR3 length equals 17 residues. This CDR3 reads CASSQDSRGGGRTEAFF. The CDR3 DNA reads TGCGCCAGCAGCCAAGACTCTCGGGGGGGCGGGAGGACTGAAGCTTTCTTT.

CDR3 in amino acids: CASSEGARGMSQPQHF. DNA for the CDR3: TGTGCCAGCAGTGAAGGGGCCAGGGGGATGAGTCAGCCCCAGCATTTT. The gene calls are TRBV2 and TRBJ1-5; 7 bases match TRBD1. V lost 1 base to trimming and J lost 6 bases; unmatched junction nucleotides: 9. The CDR3 spans 16 residues. CDR1 and CDR2 (germline): SNHLY, FYNNEI.

This chain connects TRBV10-3 to TRBJ2-1; TRBD1 aligns across 8 bases. The junction had 7 bases not matched to a gene; V was cut back by 6 bases and J by 9 bases. Germline V gives CDR1 ENHRY, CDR2 SYGVKD. The CDR3 is made up of 13 amino acids. Here the CDR3 reads CAIRAGQESEQFF. In DNA, the CDR3 is TGTGCCATCAGGGCGGGACAGGAAAGTGAGCAGTTCTTC.

The J gene is TRBJ2-1, the V gene TRBV2; TRBD2 matches at 12 bases. The germline V gene has CDR1 SNHLY and CDR2 FYNNEI. The CDR3 totals 16 residues. V trimming: 2 bases; J trimming: 8 bases; junction bases outside the gene matches: 7. CDR3 residues: CASSEWASGGADEQFF. CDR3 nucleotide sequence: TGTGCCAGCAGTGAATGGGCTAGCGGGGGGGCCGATGAGCAGTTCTTC.

The chain carries TRBV30 and TRBJ1-6, with unresolved D. Trimming left V 0 bases short and J 10 bases short, with 22 bases between. Germline V gene sequence: CDR1 GTSNPN, CDR2 SVGIG (reference sequence). The CDR3 is 17 residues long. CDR3 sequence: CAWSVAASSAFKSPLHF. DNA for the CDR3: TGTGCCTGGAGTGTCGCGGCCAGCAGCGCCTTTAAGTCACCCCTCCACTTT.

This chain joins TRBV30 and TRBJ1-2; D remains unclear. Germline V gives CDR1 GTSNPN, CDR2 SVGIG (reference sequence). This CDR3 is built from 14 residues. V gave up 0 bases and J gave up 4 bases, with 12 bases separating them. The CDR3 DNA reads as TGTGCCTGGAGTGTAGCTCAGAGAGGCTATGGCTACACCTTC. Protein: CAWSVAQRGYGYTF. The full variable domain, with the rest looked up from reference TRBV30 and TRBJ1-2, is SQTIHQWPATLVQPVGSPLSLECTVEGTSNPNLYWYRQAAGRGLQLLFYSVGIGQISSEVPQNLSASRPQDRQFILSSKKLLLSDSGFYLCAWSVAQRGYGYTFGSGTRLTVV.

The chain recombines TRBV5-1 with TRBJ1-1, with D unresolved. Germline lookup yields CDR1 SGHRS and CDR2 YFSETQ. Trimming removed 1 base at V and 7 bases at J, with 20 bases between. The CDR3 sequence is 16 residues long. The CDR3 bases are TGCGCCAGCAGCTTGAGCGCCGGAGAGCGGGGATTTGAAGCTTTCTTT. This encodes CASSLSAGERGFEAFF.

The chain is built from TRBV5-1 and TRBJ1-2; TRBD1 matches 9 bases. The CDR3 totals 14 residues. Germline CDR1 reads SGHRS; CDR2 reads YFSETQ. Germline trimming cut 4 bases from V and 12 bases from J; bases unmatched to any gene: 13. The CDR3: CASSPSSPDRGHTF. In nucleotides, the CDR3 is TGCGCCAGCAGCCCCTCCTCTCCGGACAGGGGTCACACCTTC.

V and J are TRBV28 and TRBJ2-2; D is unresolved. From germline, CDR1 is MDHEN and CDR2 SYDVKM. This CDR3 has 13 amino acids. Trimming took off 7 bases at V and 4 bases at J, with 10 bases between the two ends. The CDR3 sequence is CASTIHPTGELFF. The CDR3 DNA reads TGTGCCAGCACCATCCATCCCACCGGGGAGCTGTTTTTT. The whole variable domain, remainder taken from reference TRBV28 and TRBJ2-2, is DVKVTQSSRYLVKRTGEKVFLECVQDMDHENMFWYRQDPGLGLRLIYFSYDVKMKEKGDIPEGYSVSREKKERFSLILESASTNQTSMYLCASTIHPTGELFFGEGSRLTVL.

The rearrangement joins TRBV10-3 to TRBJ1-6, with 9 bases aligning to TRBD1. With 1 base clipped from V and 10 bases from J, the junction kept 2 bases outside the gene matches. The CDR3 has 14 amino acids. Germline CDR1 reads ENHRY; CDR2 reads SYGVKD. The CDR3 sequence: CAISELGQGSPLHF. CDR3 bases: TGTGCCATCAGTGAGTTAGGACAGGGGTCACCCCTCCACTTT.